This T cell receptor (beta chain) appears in the sequencing data of a study of CD8 T cells in ankylosing spondylitis. The authors made TCR beta libraries by quantitative 5'-RACE with molecular barcodes. TCRdb processed the 5' RACE reads anew with MiXCR; each CDR3 protein has one entry. The sample records fewer than 450,000 distinct CDR3 sequences, 17% being singletons. This clonotype has just a few counts. Antigen: not known. Study outcomes and limitations: As reported, disease-linked clones showed significant enrichment in matched ankylosing spondylitis synovial fluid. In ankylosing spondylitis blood, a motif of about 8 highly homologous TCR beta variants appeared characteristic. Those disease-linked clones were CD8+; they were also relatively rare in peripheral blood. Past research had described some motif variants in reactive arthritis synovial fluid and blood.

CDR3 length equals 12 residues. Trimming took off 5 bases at V and 7 bases at J, with 12 bases between the two ends. Source material: blood, either unsorted or a sorted T cell fraction (not recorded which). V is TRBV12-3 or TRBV12-4 and J is TRBJ2-7, with a tentative D call TRBD1 (6 bases). This clonotype originated in a male donor with ankylosing spondylitis. CDR3 DNA sequence: TGTGCCAGCAGTCTTACAGGGCGGGAGCAGTACTTC. Its translation: CASSLTGREQYF.